Listed below are T cell receptor beta chains from one sample, sequenced in a study of T cell responses to AZD1222 COVID-19 vaccine. Sequenced by immunoSEQ multiplex PCR; TCRdb stores in-frame clones only, minus some. The profile shows more than 85,000 clones, less than 95% of them singletons. Sample: peripheral blood, taken 28 days after the second AZD1222 dose. Receptors were obtained from an adult who received the AZD1222 COVID-19 vaccine. The CDR3 runs from the conserved cysteine through the conserved F or W. Fields, in order: D gene, V gene, J gene, clone size, CDR3 DNA, CDR3 protein. A D gene is named only where the DNA matches it firmly. Clone size is not always given. Where it is, it says once, few, many or a class for expanded clones.

.,TRBV18,TRBJ1-1,.,TGTGCCAGCTCAGGATTTACCGGGACCGTTGAAGCTTTCTTT,CASSGFTGTVEAFF
TRBD1,TRBV6-5,TRBJ1-3,.,TGTGCCAGCAGTCCCCGGGACAGGGGAGGAAACACCATATATTTT,CASSPRDRGGNTIYF
TRBD1,TRBV7-9,TRBJ1-1,.,TGTGCCAGCAGCGCACGACAGGGGTCGAACACTGAAGCTTTCTTT,CASSARQGSNTEAFF
.,TRBV5-1,TRBJ2-7,.,TGCGCCAGCAGCTTGGCCCCGGGGGAGCAGTACTTC,CASSLAPGEQYF
.,TRBV6-4,TRBJ1-5,.,TGTGCCAGCAGTATAGGGCTGGGCGGGCAGCCCCAGCATTTT,CASSIGLGGQPQHF
.,TRBV9,TRBJ2-7,.,TGTGCCAGCAGCGTAGGACAGTTCTACGAGCAGTACTTC,CASSVGQFYEQYF
.,TRBV11-2,TRBJ1-2,.,TGTGCCAGCAGCTTAGAACAGGGTTTAGGTGGCTACACCTTC,CASSLEQGLGGYTF
.,TRBV6-5,TRBJ1-4,.,TGTGCCAGCGCCGTGACTCTGGTCGGGGAAAAACTGTTTTTT,CASAVTLVGEKLFF
.,TRBV6-5,TRBJ1-5,.,TGTGCCAGCAGTTACAACCAGGGGATCGGTCAGCCCCAGCATTTT,CASSYNQGIGQPQHF
.,TRBV9,TRBJ2-5,.,TGTGCCAGCAGCGTAGTAGGGACCGGGGTCCAGTACTTC,CASSVVGTGVQYF
.,TRBV25-1,TRBJ1-2,.,TGTGCCAGCAGTGTACAGGGCCCTTCCCTCTATGGCTACACCTTC,CASSVQGPSLYGYTF
.,TRBV2,TRBJ1-4,.,TGTGCCAGCAGGGGGATGAGTTATGAAAAACTGTTTTTT,CASRGMSYEKLFF
TRBD1,TRBV27,TRBJ1-1,.,TGTGCCAGCAGTTTAATCAGGGGGGAATATAGGATGAACACTGAAGCTTTCTTT,CASSLIRGEYRMNTEAFF
.,TRBV5-6,TRBJ1-2,.,TGTGCCAGCAGCCATGCGTGGGTCAGCGACTTC,CASSHAWVSDF
.,TRBV5-5,TRBJ1-1,once,TGTGCCAGCAGCTTTCCCAGGGGCCTCGGCTTGGACACTGAAGCTTTCTTT,CASSFPRGLGLDTEAFF
.,TRBV6-5,TRBJ1-2,.,TGTGCCAGCACCAGCAGGGTCGGCTATGGCTACACCTTC,CASTSRVGYGYTF
.,TRBV6-6,TRBJ1-5,.,TGTGCCAGCAGTTACTCGACCGGGGTTTATCAGCCCCAGCATTTT,CASSYSTGVYQPQHF
.,TRBV12-5,TRBJ2-1,.,TGTGCTAGTGGTTTGGCCCTCGGGTCCTGGGATGAGCAGTTCTTC,CASGLALGSWDEQFF
.,TRBV2,TRBJ2-1,once,TGTGCCAGCAGTGTCCAGGGCAATGAGCAGTTCTTC,CASSVQGNEQFF
TRBD2,TRBV9,TRBJ2-7,.,TGTGCCAGCAGCGTAGCTGGAGCGGGACCTTACGAGCAGTACTTC,CASSVAGAGPYEQYF
TRBD2,TRBV2,TRBJ2-7,.,TGTGCCAGCAGTCCTAGCGGGTACGCCTACGAGCAGTACTTC,CASSPSGYAYEQYF
.,TRBV5-1,TRBJ1-2,.,TGCGCCAGCAGCTTGGACAGCTATGGCTACACCTTC,CASSLDSYGYTF
.,TRBV3-1/TRBV3-2,TRBJ2-7,once,TGTGCCAGCAGCCAAGATCCCATGGACAGCTACGAGCAGTACTTC,CASSQDPMDSYEQYF
TRBD1,TRBV3-1/TRBV3-2,TRBJ2-7,.,TGTGCCAGCAGCCAAGAACTGGTAAAACAGGGGAATTCCGAGCAGTACTTC,CASSQELVKQGNSEQYF
.,TRBV7-2,TRBJ1-1,.,TGTGCCAGCAGCTTCCGGGACACCGACACTGAAGCTTTCTTT,CASSFRDTDTEAFF
TRBD1,TRBV6-5,TRBJ1-1,.,TGTGCCAGCAAGATGAGCCGGGACAGAACTGAAGCTTTCTTT,CASKMSRDRTEAFF
.,TRBV21-1,TRBJ1-2,.,TGTGCCAGCCCTAGGGAGGGGCCTAACTATGGCTACACCTTC,CASPREGPNYGYTF
TRBD1,TRBV5-8,TRBJ2-4,.,TGTGCCAGCATGACAGGGCTTCGGTATGGGGACATTCAGTACTTC,CASMTGLRYGDIQYF
TRBD2,TRBV5-1,TRBJ2-7,.,TGCGCCAGCAGAGGTGGCGGACTAGCGACCTCCTACGAGCAGTACTTC,CASRGGGLATSYEQYF
.,TRBV14,TRBJ1-4,.,TGTGCCAGCAGCCCCCCCCCGGAAGGGCATAATGAAAAACTGTTTTTT,CASSPPPEGHNEKLFF
TRBD2,TRBV6-4,TRBJ2-1,.,TGTGCCAGCAGTGCCTCCAGCGGGGGTTACAATGAGCAGTTCTTC,CASSASSGGYNEQFF
TRBD1,TRBV11-2,TRBJ1-2,.,TGTGCCAGCAGCTCCCCAGGAAGACAGGGGAACTATGGCTACACCTTC,CASSSPGRQGNYGYTF
.,TRBV10-3,TRBJ1-2,.,TGTGCCATCAGTGAAGCGGAGAACTATGGCTACACCTTC,CAISEAENYGYTF